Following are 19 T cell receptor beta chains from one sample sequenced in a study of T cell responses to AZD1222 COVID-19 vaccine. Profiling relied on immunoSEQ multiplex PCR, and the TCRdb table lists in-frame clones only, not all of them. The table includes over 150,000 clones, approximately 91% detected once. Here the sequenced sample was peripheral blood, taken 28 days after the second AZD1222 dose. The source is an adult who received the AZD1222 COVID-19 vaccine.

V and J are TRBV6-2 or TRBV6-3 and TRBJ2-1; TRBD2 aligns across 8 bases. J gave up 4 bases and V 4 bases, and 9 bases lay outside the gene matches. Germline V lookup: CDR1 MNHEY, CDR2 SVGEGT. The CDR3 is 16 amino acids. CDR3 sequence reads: CASSSSGLAGYNEQFF. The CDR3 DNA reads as TGTGCCAGCAGTTCCTCAGGGCTAGCGGGTTACAATGAGCAGTTCTTC.

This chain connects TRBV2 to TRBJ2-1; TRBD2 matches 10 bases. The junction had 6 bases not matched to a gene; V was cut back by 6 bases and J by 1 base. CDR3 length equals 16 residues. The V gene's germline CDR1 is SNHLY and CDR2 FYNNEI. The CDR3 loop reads CASRRTSGASYNEQFF. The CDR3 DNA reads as TGTGCCAGCAGAAGGACTAGCGGTGCATCCTACAATGAGCAGTTCTTC.

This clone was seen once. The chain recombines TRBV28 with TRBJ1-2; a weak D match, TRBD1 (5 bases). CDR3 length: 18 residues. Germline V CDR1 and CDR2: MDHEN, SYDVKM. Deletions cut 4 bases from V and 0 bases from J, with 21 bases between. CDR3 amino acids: CASSSYVPRDAANYGYTF. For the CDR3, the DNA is TGTGCCAGCAGTTCCTACGTACCCCGGGACGCCGCTAACTATGGCTACACCTTC.

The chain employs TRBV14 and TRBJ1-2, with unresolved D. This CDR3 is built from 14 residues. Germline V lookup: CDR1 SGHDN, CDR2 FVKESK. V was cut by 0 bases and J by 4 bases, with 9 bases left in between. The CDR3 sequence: CASSQEPTLYGYTF. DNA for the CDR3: TGTGCCAGCAGCCAAGAACCGACCCTCTATGGCTACACCTTC.

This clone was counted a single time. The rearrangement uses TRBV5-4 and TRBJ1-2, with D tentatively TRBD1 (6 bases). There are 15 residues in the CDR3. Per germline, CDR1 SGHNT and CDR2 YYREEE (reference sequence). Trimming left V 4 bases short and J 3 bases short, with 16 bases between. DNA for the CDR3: TGTGCCAGCAGCGGACTCAGGGGTACGGACTATGGCTACACCTTC. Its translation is CASSGLRGTDYGYTF.

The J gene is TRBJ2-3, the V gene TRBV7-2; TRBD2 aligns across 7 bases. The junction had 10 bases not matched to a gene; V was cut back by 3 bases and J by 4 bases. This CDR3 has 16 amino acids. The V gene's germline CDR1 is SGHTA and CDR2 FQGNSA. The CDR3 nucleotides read TGTGCCAGCAGCTTCTGGTCGGGAGGACTTGCAGATACGCAGTATTTT. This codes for CASSFWSGGLADTQYF.

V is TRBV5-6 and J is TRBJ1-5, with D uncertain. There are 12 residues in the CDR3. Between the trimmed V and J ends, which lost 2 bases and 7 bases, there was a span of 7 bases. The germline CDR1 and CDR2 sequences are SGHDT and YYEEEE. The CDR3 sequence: CASSFPGQPQHF. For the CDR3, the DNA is TGTGCCAGCAGCTTTCCGGGGCAGCCCCAGCATTTT.

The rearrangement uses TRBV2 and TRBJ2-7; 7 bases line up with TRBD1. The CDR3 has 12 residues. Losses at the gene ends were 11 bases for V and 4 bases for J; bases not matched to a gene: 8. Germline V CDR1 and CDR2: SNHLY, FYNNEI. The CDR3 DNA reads TGTGCCGCAGGGGGACAGCCATACGAGCAGTACTTC. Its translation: CAAGGQPYEQYF.

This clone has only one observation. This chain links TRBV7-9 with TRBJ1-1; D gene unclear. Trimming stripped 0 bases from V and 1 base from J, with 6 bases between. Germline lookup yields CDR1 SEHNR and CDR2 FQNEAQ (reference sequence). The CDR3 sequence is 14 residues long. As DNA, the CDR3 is TGTGCCAGCAGCTTAGCGTTTGGGAACACTGAAGCTTTCTTT. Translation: CASSLAFGNTEAFF.

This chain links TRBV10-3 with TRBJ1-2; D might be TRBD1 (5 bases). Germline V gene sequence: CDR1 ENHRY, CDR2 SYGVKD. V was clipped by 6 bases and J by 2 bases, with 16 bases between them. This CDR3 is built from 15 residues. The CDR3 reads CAIRDIYDGNYGYTF. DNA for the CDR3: TGTGCCATCAGGGACATTTACGACGGGAACTATGGCTACACCTTC.

CDR3 sequence reads: CASGTANTGELFF. CDR3 coding DNA: TGTGCCAGCGGGACAGCGAACACCGGGGAGCTGTTTTTT. This chain connects TRBV28 to TRBJ2-2; TRBD1 matches 7 bases. Germline-derived CDR1 and CDR2 are MDHEN and SYDVKM. J was trimmed by 0 bases and V by 8 bases; bases with no gene match: 0. This CDR3 is built from 13 residues.

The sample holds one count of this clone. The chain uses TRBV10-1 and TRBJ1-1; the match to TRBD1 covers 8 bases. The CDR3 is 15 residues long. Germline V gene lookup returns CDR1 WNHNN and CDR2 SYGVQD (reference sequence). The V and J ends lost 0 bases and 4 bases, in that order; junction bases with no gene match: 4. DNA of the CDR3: TGCGCCAGCAGTGAGTCTGCAGGGGGCGGCACTGAAGCTTTCTTT. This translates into CASSESAGGGTEAFF.

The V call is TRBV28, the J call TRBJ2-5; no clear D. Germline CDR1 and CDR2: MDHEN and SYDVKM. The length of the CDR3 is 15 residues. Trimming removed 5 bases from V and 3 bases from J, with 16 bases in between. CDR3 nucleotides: TGTGCCAGCAGTGGGTACGGTTCGGCAAAAGAGACCCAGTACTTC. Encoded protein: CASSGYGSAKETQYF.

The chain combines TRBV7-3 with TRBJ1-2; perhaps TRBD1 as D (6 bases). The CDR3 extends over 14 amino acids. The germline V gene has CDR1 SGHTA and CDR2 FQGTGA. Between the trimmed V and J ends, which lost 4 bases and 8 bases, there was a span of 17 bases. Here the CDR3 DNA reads TGTGCCAGCAGCTCGGGGGGCCCGACGGAGGGCTACACCTTC. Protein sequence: CASSSGGPTEGYTF.

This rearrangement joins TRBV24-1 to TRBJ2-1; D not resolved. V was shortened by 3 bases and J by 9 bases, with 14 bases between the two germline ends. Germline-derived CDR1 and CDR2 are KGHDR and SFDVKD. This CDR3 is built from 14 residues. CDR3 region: CATSDPPRIGEQFF. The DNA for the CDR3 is TGTGCCACCAGTGATCCTCCTAGGATAGGTGAGCAGTTCTTC.

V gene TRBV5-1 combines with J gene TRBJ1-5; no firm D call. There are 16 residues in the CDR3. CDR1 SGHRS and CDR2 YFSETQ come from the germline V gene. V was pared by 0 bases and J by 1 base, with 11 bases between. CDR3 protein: CASSLGPGLSNQPQHF. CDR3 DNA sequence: TGCGCCAGCAGCTTGGGCCCCGGGCTCAGCAATCAGCCCCAGCATTTT.

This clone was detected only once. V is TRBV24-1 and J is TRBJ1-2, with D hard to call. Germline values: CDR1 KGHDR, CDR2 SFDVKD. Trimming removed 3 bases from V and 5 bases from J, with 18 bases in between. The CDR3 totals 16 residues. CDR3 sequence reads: CATSDPRTLDPYGYTF. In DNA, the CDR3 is TGTGCCACCAGTGATCCGCGGACGCTGGATCCTTATGGCTACACCTTC.

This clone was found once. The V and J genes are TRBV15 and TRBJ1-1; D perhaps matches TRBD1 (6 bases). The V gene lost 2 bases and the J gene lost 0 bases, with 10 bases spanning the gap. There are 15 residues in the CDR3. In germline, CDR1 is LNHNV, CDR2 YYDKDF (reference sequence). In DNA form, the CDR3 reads TGTGCCACCAGCAGAAGGGGGGTGATGAACACTGAAGCTTTCTTT. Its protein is CATSRRGVMNTEAFF.

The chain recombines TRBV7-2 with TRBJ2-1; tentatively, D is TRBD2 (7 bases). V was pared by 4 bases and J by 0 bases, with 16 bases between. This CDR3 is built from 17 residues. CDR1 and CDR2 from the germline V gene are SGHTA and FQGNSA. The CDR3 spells CASSSPGGGRSYNEQFF. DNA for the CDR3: TGTGCCAGCAGCTCCCCCGGCGGGGGCCGCTCCTACAATGAGCAGTTCTTC.